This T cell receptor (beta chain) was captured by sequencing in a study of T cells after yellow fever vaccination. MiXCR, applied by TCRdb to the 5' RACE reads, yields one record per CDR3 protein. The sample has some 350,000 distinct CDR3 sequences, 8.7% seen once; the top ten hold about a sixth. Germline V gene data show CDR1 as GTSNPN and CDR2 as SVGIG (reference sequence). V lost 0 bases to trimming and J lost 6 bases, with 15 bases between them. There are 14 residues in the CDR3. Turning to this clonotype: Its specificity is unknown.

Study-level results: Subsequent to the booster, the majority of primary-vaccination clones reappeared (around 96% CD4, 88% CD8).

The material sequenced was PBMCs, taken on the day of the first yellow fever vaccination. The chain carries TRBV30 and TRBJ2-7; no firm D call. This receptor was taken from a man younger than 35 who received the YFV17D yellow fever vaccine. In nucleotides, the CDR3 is TGTGCCTGGAGTGTACTTTGGGGTACTGGCGAGCAGTACTTC. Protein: CAWSVLWGTGEQYF.